The 8 T cell receptor beta chains below all came from one sample that was sequenced in a study of shared clonotypes between healthy human individuals. Method: immunoSEQ multiplex PCR; TCRdb's copy keeps in-frame clones and lacks some. The sample has under 2,000,000 clones; approximately 95% are singletons. Positive CCR7 selection of CD45RO-negative cells yielded the naive CD8 cells, and terminally differentiated effector memory CD45RA+ cells were excluded. Sample: naive CD8+ T cells sorted from blood. All receptors derive from a man between 18 and 29 years old in good health.

The gene calls are TRBV6-1 and TRBJ1-1, with a tentative D call TRBD1 (5 bases). Germline lookup yields CDR1 MNHNS and CDR2 SASEGT. There are 16 residues in the CDR3. V lost 2 bases to trimming and J lost 10 bases, with 23 bases between them. CDR3 coding DNA: TGTGCCAGCAGTGAATGGGAGGAGGGACCCGCGGGGGTAGCTTTCTTT. Translated: CASSEWEEGPAGVAFF.

V gene TRBV27 combines with J gene TRBJ2-1, with 8 positions matching TRBD2. The CDR3 extends over 15 amino acids. Trimming took 6 bases from V and 8 from J; bases not matched to a gene: 12. From germline, CDR1 is MNHEY and CDR2 SMNVEV (reference sequence). This chain's CDR3 is CASSYSGALSYEQFF. CDR3 bases: TGTGCCAGCAGCTATAGCGGGGCCCTAAGCTATGAGCAGTTCTTC.

The rearrangement uses TRBV4-1 and TRBJ2-7; 10 nucleotides match TRBD2. CDR1 and CDR2 (germline): MGHRA, YSYEKL. This CDR3 contains 14 residues. V dropped 4 bases and J dropped 2; count of bases not matched to a gene: 2. CDR3 sequence: CASSLLAGTYEQYF. The CDR3 nucleotides read TGCGCCAGCAGCCTACTAGCGGGGACCTACGAGCAGTACTTC.

J is TRBJ1-2 and V is TRBV6-5; D is possibly TRBD1 (5 bases). The length of the CDR3 is 14 residues. Germline values: CDR1 MNHEY, CDR2 SVGAGI. The V end was cut by 5 bases, the J end by 2 bases, with 12 bases between. CDR3 sequence (DNA): TGTGCCAGCAGTCCCTACGGGGGGAACTATGGCTACACCTTC. This codes for CASSPYGGNYGYTF.

The chain uses TRBV10-1 and TRBJ2-5; no reliable D call. Germline values: CDR1 WNHNN, CDR2 SYGVQD (reference sequence). This CDR3 is 15 amino acids long. Trimming took 0 bases from V and 4 from J, leaving 12 bases between them. This CDR3 is CASSESVLVGETQYF. As DNA, the CDR3 is TGCGCCAGCAGTGAGTCGGTGCTAGTAGGAGAGACCCAGTACTTC.

This sequence joins TRBV14 and TRBJ2-7; 9 bases are a match to TRBD1. V shed 1 base and J 6 bases; nucleotides not matched to a gene: 4. Germline values: CDR1 SGHDN, CDR2 FVKESK. This CDR3 region has 14 residues. The DNA for the CDR3 is TGTGCCAGCAGCCAAGGGACAGGGGTCTCCGAGCAGTACTTC. Translated, it gives CASSQGTGVSEQYF.

The chain joins TRBV2 to TRBJ2-7; 7 bases fit TRBD1. Germline values: CDR1 SNHLY, CDR2 FYNNEI. The CDR3 is 13 amino acids. With V trimmed by 6 bases and J by 3 bases, 5 bases remained unmatched. The CDR3 loop is CASSEGQYYEQYF. CDR3 coding DNA: TGTGCCAGCAGCGAGGGACAGTACTACGAGCAGTACTTC.

About this clone itself: This CDR3 is also generated by other DNA sequences in the sample. This chain links TRBV19 with TRBJ2-7, with a weak D call TRBD2 (6 bases). The CDR3 loop spans 14 amino acids. The germline V gene encodes CDR1 LNHDA and CDR2 SQIVND (reference sequence). V was trimmed by 5 bases and J by 0 bases, leaving 11 bases between them. In DNA, the CDR3 is TGTGCCAGTAGTTTAGCGGCAAGCTCCTACGAGCAGTACTTC. It yields the protein CASSLAASSYEQYF.